This TCR beta chain was identified during a study of shared clonotypes between healthy human individuals (dated by TCRdb to 2019 to 2021). In the study overall: A couple of women and three men aged 18 to 49 years were included in the cohort. The study deeply sequenced blood TCR repertoires of about 5 healthy adults to estimate repertoire size and the extent of clonotype sharing between individuals. To increase sequencing depth and limit assay-specific biases, different laboratories used diverse techniques to prepare libraries and sequence TCR repertoires. Each donor's leukapheresis produced roughly between roughly 0.85 and 9 billion PBMCs.

Using the deep immunoSEQ assay, TCR CDR3 regions were amplified from genomic DNA by multiplex PCR. Extracted genomic DNA from each cell subset was spread evenly across all wells of several immunoSEQ 96-well plates, with each plate serving as a replicate. For unsorted PBMC, approximately 0.3 ug of genomic DNA, equivalent to roughly 30,000 T cell genomes, went into each replicate PCR. Ten immunoSEQ deep assay plates were used to sequence the unsorted PBMC genomic DNA. Purified libraries were measured with a Qubit 3.0 fluorometer, size-checked on a Bioanalyzer 2100, and measured again with the KAPA Library Quantification kit. A separate single-read 150-cycle Illumina NextSeq 550 flow cell was used to sequence each immunoSEQ 96-well plate. The paper's data handling went like this. Because the immunoSEQ output included only junctional sequences and no quality scores, the filtering could not be the same as the filtering used for full-length reads. To assign V/J genes and CDR3, sequences were annotated using PyIR, a Python wrapper for IgBLAST v1.9, with IMGT germline references. Any read was removed if the V/J assignment was weak (E-value above 1e-6), the CDR3 was missing, or the read contained stop codons, out-of-frame junctions, or ambiguous translated residues. V3J clonotypes were defined by identical inferred V gene, J gene, and CDR3 amino acid sequence. Percentage overlap between repertoires was computed as shared unique clonotypes divided by the size of the smaller repertoire. Repertoire richness was assessed with RTK rarefaction, the Chao1 estimator, and Recon v2.1 estimates of unobserved clonotypes. Here the immuneACCESS table is served through TCRdb, limited to in-frame sequences with V and J called. Missing clones are a known gap in these copies; in checked studies unresolved V genes cover under half, and the rest lacks a known reason. V, J and clone size derive from that table, while D and trimming were established from the DNA sequence. The sample profile shows approximately 440,000 clones; 77% of them were found once. 9.5% to 15% of the sample is in the top ten clones.

The donors were healthy, HIV-negative adults with no recently reported acute infections or vaccinations. Every donor was a Caucasian adult residing in Nashville, Tennessee, USA. For unsorted samples, tens of millions of PBMCs were counted, and genomic DNA was extracted using the QIAamp DNA Blood Mini kit. After blood collection by leukapheresis, PBMCs were isolated using Ficoll-Histopaque density gradient centrifugation and then cryopreserved in the vapor phase of liquid nitrogen. This clone was observed a single time. Its antigen is still unknown. Since a far larger clone is one base different, this is likely a read error. CDR1 and CDR2 (MGHDK, SYGVNS) derive from the germline V gene. CDR3 length: 12 amino acids, cysteine to phenylalanine. Only CDR3 DNA remains: 36 bases, in frame from the first base. Overall study results and their limits: The genetic and exposure-history diversity represented was limited by the small number of donors. Pairwise subsampling led to the expectation that sequencing depth would affect the degree of clonotype sharing among donors. Sampling was restricted to blood, and TCR repertoires in tissue are likely to differ from TCR repertoires in blood.

The rearrangement joined TRBV25-1 to TRBJ2-7; the D gene identity is not certain. The source is a woman between 35 and 50 years old in good health. Some clones in this sample may be carry-over from other donors' samples. Sequenced material: PBMCs. The CDR3 region has the sequence CASSEYRYEQHF. The base sequence is TGTGCCAGCAGTGAATATAGATACGAGCAGCACTTC.